This T cell receptor beta chain comes out of a study of T cell responses to AZD1222 COVID-19 vaccine. V shed 8 bases, J shed 2 bases, and the junction held 9 bases outside the gene matches. Germline values: CDR1 MNHEY, CDR2 SMNVEV (reference sequence). The CDR3 contains 15 residues. Note on this clone: Its target is unknown.

Whole-study findings and limits: White British donors predominated, females outnumbered males, and clonal diversity was possibly underestimated. CD4 TCRs linked to vaccination spanned spike, dominating at 160-218 and 743-854. A rise in Spike-specific TCR breadth and depth followed two AZD1222 doses.

The table came from immunoSEQ multiplex PCR; TCRdb's copy has only in-frame clones and leaves some out. The sample has 100,000 to 130,000 clones, 80% to 95% seen once. The TCR sequence derives from an adult who received the AZD1222 COVID-19 vaccine. The V gene is TRBV27, the J gene TRBJ2-1; 7 bases are shared with TRBD2. The specimen comprised peripheral blood, sampled 28 days after the second AZD1222 dose. The CDR3 sequence: CASRPGRGPYNEQFF. In DNA form, the CDR3 reads TGTGCCAGCCGACCAGGGAGGGGTCCCTACAATGAGCAGTTCTTC.